Listed below are T cell receptor beta chains from one sample, sequenced in a study of tumour-infiltrating T cells in Burkitt lymphoma. Clones were sequenced by immunoSEQ multiplex PCR, and TCRdb holds only the in-frame ones, with some missing. The table shows about 5,400 clones, with more than 7.5% occurring only once. Source material: tumor tissue. These receptors were taken from a human donor with diffuse large B-cell lymphoma. Both conserved end residues are part of each CDR3. Each record gives: D gene, J gene, V gene, clone size, CDR3 protein, CDR3 DNA. A D gene is named only where the DNA matches it firmly. Only some rows state a clone size, as once, few, many or a class for expanded clones.

. | TRBJ1-2 | TRBV27 | few | CASSFSPRYGYTF | TGTGCCAGCAGTTTCAGTCCCCGCTATGGCTACACCTTC
. | TRBJ2-7 | TRBV5-1 | few | CASSFTAWGPRSEQYF | TGCGCCAGCAGCTTTACGGCTTGGGGGCCACGTTCCGAGCAGTACTTC
TRBD1 | TRBJ1-1 | TRBV6-5 | few | CASRIQGFAEAFF | TGTGCCAGCAGAATACAGGGGTTCGCTGAAGCTTTCTTT
. | TRBJ1-2 | TRBV28 | . | CASSLGREVWGYTF | TGTGCCAGCAGTTTGGGCAGGGAGGTGTGGGGCTACACCTTC
. | TRBJ1-4 | TRBV10-1 | few | CASSDRADEKLFF | TGCGCCAGCAGTGACCGGGCGGATGAAAAACTGTTTTTT
TRBD2 | TRBJ2-5 | TRBV6-6 | few | CASSNDLAGRETQYF | TGTGCCAGCAGTAACGACCTAGCGGGGCGAGAGACCCAGTACTTC
TRBD1 | TRBJ2-3 | TRBV5-1 | . | CASSSGQGLTDTQYF | TGCGCCAGCAGCTCCGGACAGGGCCTCACAGATACGCAGTATTTT
TRBD1 | TRBJ1-5 | TRBV19 | few | CASWTGESNQPQHF | TGTGCCAGTTGGACAGGGGAAAGCAATCAGCCCCAGCATTTT
. | TRBJ1-2 | TRBV4-1 | few | CASSQTTEANYGYTF | TGCGCCAGCAGCCAGACCACCGAAGCTAACTATGGCTACACCTTC
TRBD1 | TRBJ1-6 | TRBV18 | . | CASSLRDSNSPLHF | TGTGCCAGCTCACTAAGGGACAGTAATTCACCCCTCCACTTT
. | TRBJ2-7 | TRBV28 | . | CASLPPWARGDEQYF | TGTGCCTCACTTCCCCCCTGGGCCAGGGGGGACGAGCAGTACTTC
. | TRBJ1-2 | TRBV19 | . | CASSTRDGYGYTF | TGTGCCAGTAGTACACGGGACGGCTATGGCTACACCTTC
TRBD1 | TRBJ1-2 | TRBV2 | . | CASSEDRSNYGYTF | TGTGCCAGCAGCGAGGACAGGAGTAACTATGGCTACACCTTC
TRBD1 | TRBJ2-2 | TRBV29-1 | few | CSVEFPGGTGELFF | TGCAGCGTTGAGTTTCCAGGGGGCACCGGGGAGCTGTTTTTT
. | TRBJ1-1 | TRBV7-2 | . | CASSLVVGQRQREAFF | TGTGCCAGCAGCTTAGTAGTGGGTCAGCGGCAGCGGGAAGCTTTCTTT
TRBD1 | TRBJ1-3 | TRBV6-6 | few | CASSTGTGTAGNTIYF | TGTGCCAGCAGTACAGGGACAGGGACTGCAGGAAACACCATATATTTT
. | TRBJ2-7 | TRBV28 | few | CASSLELYEQYF | TGTGCCAGCAGCCTCGAGCTCTACGAGCAGTACTTC
. | TRBJ1-5 | TRBV28 | . | CASSLMGGYQPQHF | TGTGCCAGCAGTTTAATGGGGGGGTATCAGCCCCAGCATTTT
. | TRBJ1-6 | TRBV2 | few | CASSDSGFLDNSPLHF | TGTGCCAGCAGTGATTCAGGGTTTTTGGATAATTCACCCCTCCACTTT
. | TRBJ1-2 | TRBV30 | few | CAWSVPGEANYGYTF | TGTGCCTGGAGTGTACCCGGGGAGGCTAACTATGGCTACACCTTC
. | TRBJ2-5 | TRBV5-1 | . | CASSLVSQSRETQYF | TGCGCCAGCAGCTTGGTCAGTCAAAGCCGAGAGACCCAGTACTTC
. | TRBJ1-4 | TRBV10-2 | few | CASGGGGYEKLFF | TGCGCCAGTGGCGGAGGGGGGTATGAAAAACTGTTTTTT
TRBD1 | TRBJ2-2 | TRBV19 | . | CASSIEPGQGFTGELFF | TGTGCCAGTAGTATCGAACCGGGACAGGGATTCACCGGGGAGCTGTTTTTT
TRBD1 | TRBJ1-1 | TRBV7-2 | few | CASSLAPGGFEAFF | TGTGCCAGCAGCTTAGCCCCAGGGGGCTTTGAAGCTTTCTTT
. | TRBJ1-1 | TRBV14 | few | CASSHPWDGLNTEAFF | TGTGCCAGCAGCCACCCTTGGGACGGACTGAACACTGAAGCTTTCTTT
. | TRBJ1-2 | TRBV6-6 | . | CASSYSKTGYGYTF | TGTGCCAGCAGTTACTCGAAAACGGGCTATGGCTACACCTTC
. | TRBJ2-2 | TRBV6-5 | . | CASRQANTGELFF | TGTGCCAGCAGACAGGCGAACACCGGGGAGCTGTTTTTT